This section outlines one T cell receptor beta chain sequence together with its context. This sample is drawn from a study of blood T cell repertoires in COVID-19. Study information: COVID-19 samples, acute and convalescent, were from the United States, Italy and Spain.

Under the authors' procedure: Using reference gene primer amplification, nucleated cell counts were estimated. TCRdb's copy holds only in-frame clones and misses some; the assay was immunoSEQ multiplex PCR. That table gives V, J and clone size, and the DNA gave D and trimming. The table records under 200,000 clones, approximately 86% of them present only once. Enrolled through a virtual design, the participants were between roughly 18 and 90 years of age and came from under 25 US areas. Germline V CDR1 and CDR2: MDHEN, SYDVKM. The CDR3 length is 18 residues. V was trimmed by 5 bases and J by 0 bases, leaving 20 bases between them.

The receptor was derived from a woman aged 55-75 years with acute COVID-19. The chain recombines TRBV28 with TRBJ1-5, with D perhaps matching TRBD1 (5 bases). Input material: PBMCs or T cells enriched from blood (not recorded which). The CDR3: CASSPIPLGGFSNQPQHF. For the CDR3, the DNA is TGTGCCAGCAGTCCCATCCCCCTGGGGGGTTTTAGCAATCAGCCCCAGCATTTT.